This TCR beta chain was identified in a study of blood T cell repertoires in COVID-19. Study as a whole: COVID-19 samples from acute and convalescent phases originated in the United States, Italy and Spain. The analysed material was cDNA or gDNA that came from T cells, B-cell-depleted T cells, or PBMCs.

Per the original methods: Estimated nucleated cell counts came from reference gene primer amplification. Profiling relied on immunoSEQ multiplex PCR, and the TCRdb table lists in-frame clones only, not all of them. The V and J calls and clone size are taken from that table; D and trimming were inferred from the DNA. The data show a few hundred thousand clones, with 85% seen just once and around 3.4% held by the top ten. Per the germline V gene, CDR1 is MNHEY and CDR2 is SVGAGI. This CDR3 is built from 13 residues. The V gene lost 8 bases and the J gene lost 2 bases, with 11 bases spanning the gap. Sequencing input: peripheral blood. This receptor was identified in a young woman with acute or convalescent COVID-19. The chain carries TRBV6-5 and TRBJ2-3, with no clear D. For the CDR3, the DNA is TGTGCCAGCGCAAGAGTAACCACAGATACGCAGTATTTT. Translated: CASARVTTDTQYF.